Listed here are 20 T cell receptor beta chains from one sample, sequenced in a study of shared clonotypes between healthy human individuals. TCRdb's table, derived via immunoSEQ multiplex PCR, lists solely in-frame clones and lacks some. The repertoire consists of around 440,000 clones, with more than 70% occurring once and the leading ten covering 12%. The sample was PBMCs. These TCRs come from a woman in her thirties or forties in good health. Some clones in this sample may be carry-over from other donors' samples.

The CDR3 DNA sequence: TGTGCCAGCAGCTTCGGACAGGGTGCTATCTATAATTCACCCCTCCACTTT. This sequence encodes CASSFGQGAIYNSPLHF. The chain recombines TRBV5-5 with TRBJ1-6; 8 bases are shared with TRBD1. Germline V gene data show CDR1 as SGHKS and CDR2 as YYEKEE (reference sequence). V trimming: 2 bases; J trimming: 3 bases; junction bases outside the gene matches: 7. The CDR3 has 17 residues.

The J gene is TRBJ1-1, the V gene TRBV30; tentative D call: TRBD1 (5 bases). Germline CDR1 and CDR2: GTSNPN and SVGIG (reference sequence). The CDR3 contains 14 residues. V was cut by 2 bases and J by 0 bases, with 10 bases left in between. CDR3 DNA sequence: TGTGCCTGGAGTCCGGGACGGATGAACACTGAAGCTTTCTTT. Its protein product is CAWSPGRMNTEAFF.

Comments on this clone: This may be a read error, as it is one base from a much larger clone. The same CDR3 arises from other DNA sequences in this sample as well. V usage is TRBV7-9 and J usage is TRBJ2-1, with D maybe TRBD2 (6 bases). Germline V gives CDR1 SEHNR, CDR2 FQNEAQ (reference sequence). V gave up 3 bases and J gave up 6 bases, with 12 bases separating them. The CDR3 has 14 residues. The CDR3 loop reads CASSFLGLPNEQFF. The DNA for the CDR3 is TGTGCCAGCAGCTTCCTGGGACTGCCCAATGAGCAGTTCTTC.

This clone appeared once. The chain joins TRBV7-2 to TRBJ1-4; the D gene is possibly TRBD1 (5 bases). The CDR3 consists of 13 residues. Germline-derived CDR1 and CDR2 are SGHTA and FQGNSA. Trimming shortened V by 1 base and J by 7 bases, and 7 bases separated the two germline ends. The CDR3 DNA reads TGTGCCAGCAGCTTAGTGGGACGTGAAAAACTGTTTTTT. This translates into CASSLVGREKLFF.

The CDR3 here is CSVHSGTDQETQYF. The CDR3 nucleotides are TGCAGCGTGCACTCCGGGACAGACCAAGAGACCCAGTACTTC. The rearrangement uses TRBV29-1 and TRBJ2-5; 7 bases match TRBD1. V shed 6 bases, J shed 0 bases, and the junction held 7 bases outside the gene matches. CDR1 and CDR2 from the germline V gene are SQVTM and ANQGSEA. The length of the CDR3 is 14 residues. The complete variable domain, with remaining parts taken from reference TRBV29-1 and TRBJ2-5, reads SAVISQKPSRDICQRGTSLTIQCQVDSQVTMMFWYRQQPGQSLTLIATANQGSEATYESGFVIDKFPISRPNLTFSTLTVSNMSPEDSSIYLCSVHSGTDQETQYFGPGTRLLVL.

The chain employs TRBV18 and TRBJ1-1; 7 nucleotides line up with TRBD1. The junction had 4 bases not matched to a gene; V was cut back by 2 bases and J by 7 bases. CDR3 length equals 13 residues. The V gene's germline CDR1 is KGHSH and CDR2 LQKENI. DNA for the CDR3: TGTGCCAGCTCACCATACCGGGACAGTGAAGCTTTCTTT. Amino acids: CASSPYRDSEAFF. Filled out from reference TRBV18 and TRBJ1-1, the complete variable domain reads NAGVMQNPRHLVRRRGQEARLRCSPMKGHSHVYWYRQLPEEGLKFMVYLQKENIIDESGMPKERFSAEFPKEGPSILRIQQVVRGDSAAYFCASSPYRDSEAFFGQGTRLTVV.

V gene TRBV7-3 combines with J gene TRBJ2-2, with TRBD2 matching over 8 bases. The ends lost 5 bases at V and 1 base at J; junction bases unmatched: 6. Germline values: CDR1 SGHTA, CDR2 FQGTGA. CDR3 size: 16 residues. This CDR3 reads CASSPILAGNTGELFF. The CDR3 bases are TGTGCCAGCAGCCCAATTCTAGCGGGGAACACCGGGGAGCTGTTTTTT.

The J gene is TRBJ2-5, the V gene TRBV27, with D perhaps matching TRBD1 (6 bases). The J call may not be correct, given that the DNA end is closer to TRBJ2-7. Germline V CDR1 and CDR2: MNHEY, SMNVEV (reference sequence). The CDR3 is 15 amino acids. CDR3 sequence reads: CASRNRPIRGYEQYF. CDR3 DNA: TGTGCCAGCCGAAACAGGCCAATCAGGGGCTACGAGCAGTACTTC.

The chain links TRBV9 to TRBJ2-1; D uncertain. The CDR3 runs 15 residues. The germline CDR1 and CDR2 sequences are SGDLS and YYNGEE. Trimming pared 0 bases from V and 3 bases from J, leaving 10 bases between. Here the CDR3 reads CASSVAERRYNEQFF. In DNA, the CDR3 is TGTGCCAGCAGCGTAGCAGAGCGACGCTACAATGAGCAGTTCTTC. Full variable domain (remainder filled in from reference TRBV9 and TRBJ2-1): DSGVTQTPKHLITATGQRVTLRCSPRSGDLSVYWYQQSLDQGLQFLIQYYNGEERAKGNILERFSAQQFPDLHSELNLSSLELGDSALYFCASSVAERRYNEQFFGPGTRLTVL.

The V call is TRBV5-1, the J call TRBJ2-7, with 8 positions matching TRBD1. The CDR3 consists of 11 residues. Germline CDR1 SGHRS, CDR2 YFSETQ. V shed 7 bases and J 6 bases; nucleotides not matched to a gene: 3. The CDR3 nucleotides are TGCGCCAGCTCACAGGGGGGCGAGCAGTACTTC. Its translation: CASSQGGEQYF.

The chain couples TRBV6-5 to TRBJ2-1; 7 bases line up with TRBD2. Germline assignment: CDR1 MNHEY and CDR2 SVGAGI. J lost 10 bases, V lost 4 bases, and 1 base had no gene match. CDR3 length equals 11 residues. The chain's CDR3 is CASSSGGEQFF. Written as DNA, the CDR3 is TGTGCCAGCAGTTCGGGAGGCGAGCAGTTCTTC.

Notes on this clone: This probably arose from a read error, given a far larger clone one base away. The rearrangement uses TRBV7-2 and TRBJ2-2; D unresolved. The CDR3 runs to 15 residues. V lost 5 bases and J lost 6, with 16 bases in between. CDR1 and CDR2 (germline): SGHTA, FQGNSA. The DNA for the CDR3 is TGTGCCAGCAGCCCCAGGATGGGCGGCGCCGGGGAGCTGTTTTTT. This gives the protein CASSPRMGGAGELFF.

This clone has a handful of counts. The chain employs TRBV6-1 and TRBJ1-3; D gene ambiguous. V dropped 5 bases and J dropped 2 bases, with 10 bases sitting between them. In germline, CDR1 is MNHNS, CDR2 SASEGT. This CDR3 is built from 14 residues. The CDR3 DNA sequence: TGTGCCAGCAGTTTCGTAGTTCCTGGAAACACCATATATTTT. This translates into CASSFVVPGNTIYF.

The rearrangement joins TRBV7-2 to TRBJ1-4; perhaps TRBD1 as D (6 bases). Per germline, CDR1 SGHTA and CDR2 FQGNSA. The CDR3 is made up of 17 amino acids. V lost 1 base, J lost 5 bases, and 17 bases lay in between. CDR3 amino acids: CASSLVGGAFGNEKLFF. DNA of the CDR3: TGTGCCAGCAGCTTAGTAGGGGGAGCTTTTGGCAATGAAAAACTGTTTTTT. Drawing the rest from reference TRBV7-2 and TRBJ1-4, the complete variable domain is GAGVSQSPSNKVTEKGKDVELRCDPISGHTALYWYRQSLGQGLEFLIYFQGNSAPDKSGLPSDRFSAERTGGSVSTLTIQRTQQEDSAVYLCASSLVGGAFGNEKLFFGSGTQLSVL.

The table lists this clone with a few counts. This chain links TRBV6-6 with TRBJ2-7; a possible D gene is TRBD1 (6 bases). Germline V lookup: CDR1 MNHNY, CDR2 SVGAGI (reference sequence). This CDR3 comprises 15 residues. V lost 5 bases to trimming and J lost 0 bases, with 14 bases between them. CDR3 residues: CASSKQGQYSYEQYF. The CDR3 DNA reads TGTGCCAGCAGTAAACAGGGACAATACTCCTACGAGCAGTACTTC.

This chain links TRBV14 with TRBJ2-7, with 11 positions matching TRBD1. The V segment lost 3 bases and the J segment 6 bases; nucleotides outside the gene matches: 10. This CDR3 spans 16 amino acids. Germline CDR1 is SGHDN and CDR2 is FVKESK. CDR3 DNA sequence: TGTGCCAGCAGCCACATTGCCGGACAGGGGGCGCGCGAGCAGTACTTC. Translating it yields CASSHIAGQGAREQYF.

The rearrangement links TRBV6-5 to TRBJ2-2; TRBD1 or TRBD2 may be the D gene (6 bases each). Trimming pared 5 bases from V and 3 bases from J, leaving 13 bases between. Per germline, CDR1 MNHEY and CDR2 SVGAGI. The CDR3 spans 15 residues. CDR3 DNA sequence: TGTGCCAGCAGTATGACAGGAGGGGACACCGGGGAGCTGTTTTTT. Amino acids: CASSMTGGDTGELFF.

This chain links TRBV15 with TRBJ1-4, with D maybe TRBD1 (5 bases). The CDR3 covers 17 residues. Germline V gene lookup returns CDR1 LNHNV and CDR2 YYDKDF (reference sequence). Trimming left V 5 bases short and J 0 bases short, with 16 bases between. The CDR3 DNA follows: TGTGCCACCAGCCCGGGGGATCTAGGCCCAACTAATGAAAAACTGTTTTTT. Amino acid sequence: CATSPGDLGPTNEKLFF.

V gene TRBV19 combines with J gene TRBJ1-1, with D unclear. Trimming removed 3 bases at V and 3 bases at J, with 11 bases between. This CDR3 is 14 amino acids long. CDR1 is LNHDA, CDR2 SQIVND, per germline (reference sequence). CDR3 in amino acids: CASSMALWDTEAFF. The DNA for the CDR3 is TGTGCCAGTAGTATGGCCCTTTGGGACACTGAAGCTTTCTTT.

V is TRBV9 and J is TRBJ2-3; TRBD2 matches at 7 bases. CDR1 SGDLS and CDR2 YYNGEE come from the germline V gene. V dropped 4 bases and J dropped 6; count of bases not matched to a gene: 23. The CDR3 sequence is 19 residues long. This CDR3 reads CASSLHGAGTTPLPDTQYF. DNA for the CDR3: TGTGCCAGCAGCCTCCATGGGGCCGGGACTACCCCCCTCCCGGATACGCAGTATTTT.